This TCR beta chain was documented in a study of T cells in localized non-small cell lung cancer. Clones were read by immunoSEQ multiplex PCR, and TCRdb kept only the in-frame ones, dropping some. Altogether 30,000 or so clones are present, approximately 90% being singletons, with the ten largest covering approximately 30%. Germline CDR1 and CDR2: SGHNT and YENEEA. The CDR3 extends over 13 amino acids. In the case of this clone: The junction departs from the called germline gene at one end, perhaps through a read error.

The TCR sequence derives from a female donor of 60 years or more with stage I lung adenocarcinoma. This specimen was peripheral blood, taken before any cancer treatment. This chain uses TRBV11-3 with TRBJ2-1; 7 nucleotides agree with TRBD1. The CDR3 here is CASSIEQGFEQFF. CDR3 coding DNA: TGTGCCAGCAGCATAGAACAGGGGTTTGAGCAGTTCTTC.